This T cell receptor beta chain stems from a study of T cell responses to AZD1222 COVID-19 vaccine. The protocol was immunoSEQ multiplex PCR, while the TCRdb copy is restricted to in-frame clones and leaves out a portion. The data hold fewer than 100,000 clones, with about 92% observed a single time. Study conclusions and caveats: Donor demographics were predominantly white British with a female majority; clonal diversity may be underestimated. Repertoire sampling occurred only after the peak T cell response.

A remark on this clone: No antigen is known for it.

The receptor was isolated from an adult in good health. This material consisted of peripheral blood, taken on day 0 of AZD1222 vaccination.

The CDR3 nucleotides read TGTGCCAGCAGTTACTATCCCGAAAACATTCAGTACTTC. Translating gives CASSYYPENIQYF. The rearrangement links TRBV6-2 or TRBV6-3 to TRBJ2-4, with unresolved D. The CDR3 consists of 13 residues. Germline V gene data show CDR1 as MNHEY and CDR2 as SVGEGT. V was clipped by 1 base and J by 5 bases, with 6 bases between them.